The clone carrying this TCR beta chain was recorded at least ten times. The source of the sample is a study of T cells after yellow fever vaccination. CDR1 and CDR2 from the germline V gene are SGHTA and FQGNSA. The CDR3 is 15 residues long. J gave up 2 bases and V 5 bases, and 5 bases lay outside the gene matches. The TCR cDNA carried a universal primer site and UMIs from 5'RACE template switching. From the 5' RACE reads, TCRdb called clonotypes with MiXCR, one entry per CDR3 protein. The sample has under 90,000 distinct CDR3 sequences, approximately 7% seen once. This specimen was CD8+ T cells sorted from PBMCs, taken around 45 days after the first yellow fever vaccination. V and J are TRBV7-2 and TRBJ2-3; 9 nucleotides align to TRBD1. The TCR originated in a young man who received the YFV17D yellow fever vaccine. The CDR3 is CASSEWTGVTDTQYF. In nucleotides, the CDR3 is TGTGCCAGCAGCGAATGGACAGGGGTCACAGATACGCAGTATTTT.